One and the same sample provided the 22 T cell receptor beta chains below, sequenced in a study of Ad26.COV2.S vaccination and SARS-CoV-2 variants. As for treatment: 19 received Ad26.COV2.S at low or high dose, single or two shots; roughly 5 received placebo; per-sample allocation not given. Collection of samples fell on day 63 after the first vaccine or placebo injection. Sequencing used immunoSEQ multiplex PCR; TCRdb keeps in-frame clones, though not all of them. This table holds about 350,000 clones, approximately 85% found once. The sample here was peripheral blood, taken in a trial of Ad26.COV2.S vaccine versus placebo. The source is a person between 18 and 59 years old who received the Ad26.COV2.S COVID-19 vaccine or a placebo.

The V gene is TRBV9, the J gene TRBJ2-1, with 10 bases that match TRBD1. Germline trimming cut 3 bases from V and 5 bases from J; bases unmatched to any gene: 11. The CDR3 contains 17 residues. The germline gives CDR1 SGDLS, CDR2 YYNGEE. The CDR3 DNA sequence: TGTGCCAGCAGCGGGTACAGACAGGGGGCGCCGAACAATGAGCAGTTCTTC. Its protein product is CASSGYRQGAPNNEQFF.

The chain is built from TRBV7-9 and TRBJ2-4; the match to TRBD1 covers 7 bases. CDR1 is SEHNR, CDR2 FQNEAQ, per germline (reference sequence). The CDR3 contains 16 residues. With 5 bases clipped from V and 0 bases from J, the junction kept 7 bases outside the gene matches. CDR3 nucleotide sequence: TGTGCCAGCAGCCGGGACAGCACGATAGCCAAAAACATTCAGTACTTC. Amino acids: CASSRDSTIAKNIQYF.

The rearrangement joins TRBV20-1 to TRBJ2-7; D is uncertain. Trimming removed 3 bases from V and 0 bases from J, with 9 bases in between. Germline CDR1 is DFQATT and CDR2 is SNEGSKA (reference sequence). The CDR3 has 13 residues. CDR3 loop: CSASDVASYEQYF. CDR3 nucleotide sequence: TGCAGTGCTAGTGATGTAGCCTCCTACGAGCAGTACTTC.

This clone has just one count. This chain links TRBV6-6 with TRBJ2-7, with D uncertain. The germline CDR1 and CDR2 sequences are MNHNY and SVGAGI (reference sequence). V gave up 2 bases and J gave up 0 bases, with 8 bases separating them. The CDR3 has 14 amino acids. CDR3 region: CASSYTVTSYEQYF. The CDR3 DNA reads TGTGCCAGCAGTTACACCGTAACCTCCTACGAGCAGTACTTC.

This chain connects TRBV9 to TRBJ2-3; perhaps D is TRBD1 or TRBD2 (6 bases each). Trimming removed 0 bases from V and 0 bases from J, with 8 bases in between. Germline CDR1 is SGDLS and CDR2 is YYNGEE. This CDR3 has 15 residues. CDR3 bases: TGTGCCAGCAGCGTAGCGGGGGCAAGCACAGATACGCAGTATTTT. The encoded protein is CASSVAGASTDTQYF.

The CDR3 spells CATSRDAGRGGEKLFF. Here the CDR3 DNA reads TGTGCCACCAGCAGAGATGCGGGCAGGGGGGGTGAAAAACTGTTTTTT. This sequence joins TRBV15 and TRBJ1-4, with 7 bases identical to TRBD1. CDR1 and CDR2 (germline): LNHNV, YYDKDF (reference sequence). V lost 0 bases and J lost 7; bases outside the gene matches: 8. There are 16 residues in the CDR3.

V usage is TRBV19 and J usage is TRBJ2-7; D tentatively fits TRBD1 or TRBD2 (6 bases each). V was shortened by 2 bases and J by 2 bases, with 10 bases between the two germline ends. Germline lookup yields CDR1 LNHDA and CDR2 SQIVND (reference sequence). This CDR3 is 14 amino acids long. This CDR3 reads CASSIFGGPYEQYF. DNA for the CDR3: TGTGCCAGTAGTATATTTGGGGGGCCCTACGAGCAGTACTTC.

The chain is built from TRBV5-8 and TRBJ1-3; 9 bases are shared with TRBD1. Germline values: CDR1 SGHTS, CDR2 YDEGEE. The CDR3 covers 20 residues. V shed 4 bases and J 2 bases; nucleotides not matched to a gene: 19. Here the CDR3 DNA reads TGTGCCAGCAGCGCCACAGGGGGCCAGTGGGGTTACAGGACTGGAAACACCATATATTTT. It is translated as CASSATGGQWGYRTGNTIYF.

The V gene is TRBV6-2 or TRBV6-3, the J gene TRBJ1-5; no reliable D call. CDR1 is MNHEY, CDR2 SVGEGT, per germline. V lost 4 bases to trimming and J lost 5 bases, with 9 bases between them. The CDR3 is 13 residues long. The CDR3: CASSSSTYQPQHF. Here the CDR3 DNA reads TGTGCCAGCAGTTCCTCAACTTATCAGCCCCAGCATTTT.

V gene TRBV7-2 combines with J gene TRBJ2-5; D is ambiguous. V dropped 11 bases and J dropped 2 bases, with 15 bases sitting between them. This CDR3 region has 13 residues. Germline CDR1 SGHTA, CDR2 FQGNSA. The CDR3 is CALRKTDQETQYF. The CDR3 region has the DNA TGTGCCTTAAGAAAGACGGATCAAGAGACCCAGTACTTC.

V is TRBV6-5 and J is TRBJ2-2; the match to TRBD2 covers 14 bases. The germline V gene has CDR1 MNHEY and CDR2 SVGAGI. Losses at the gene ends were 5 bases for V and 9 bases for J; bases not matched to a gene: 5. CDR3 length: 15 residues. CDR3 DNA sequence: TGTGCCAGCAGTACCAGGACTAGCGGGGGGCGGGAGCTGTTTTTT. This translates into CASSTRTSGGRELFF.

The chain has TRBV13 and TRBJ2-7, with TRBD1 matching over 7 bases. The CDR3 spans 15 residues. Germline V gene lookup returns CDR1 PRHDT and CDR2 FYEKMQ (reference sequence). J was trimmed by 5 bases and V by 5 bases; bases with no gene match: 12. DNA of the CDR3: TGTGCCAGCAGCGTAAATCCGACAGGGTTTGACGAGCAGTACTTC. It translates to CASSVNPTGFDEQYF.

The CDR3 bases are TGTGCCAGCATATCGGGGTCCGGGGAGCTGTTTTTT. Its translation is CASISGSGELFF. The chain employs TRBV12-3 or TRBV12-4 and TRBJ2-2, with D perhaps TRBD2 (5 bases). The CDR3 spans 12 residues. V was cut by 7 bases and J by 6 bases, with 9 bases left in between.

This clone has just a few counts. The chain joins TRBV4-1 to TRBJ2-7, with D possibly TRBD1 on 6 matching bases. The CDR3 is made up of 18 amino acids. CDR1 is MGHRA and CDR2 is YSYEKL in the germline V gene. Deletions cut 0 bases from V and 0 bases from J, with 18 bases between. CDR3 sequence (DNA): TGCGCCAGCAGCCAAGATCAGGCGTCCAGGGGCCCCTCCTACGAGCAGTACTTC. Translation gives CASSQDQASRGPSYEQYF.

CDR3 DNA: TGTGCCATCGCCGCGGGGGGGCTTGGGGAGACCCAGTACTTC. This translates into CAIAAGGLGETQYF. This chain connects TRBV10-3 to TRBJ2-5; TRBD2 matches at 9 bases. Germline lookup yields CDR1 ENHRY and CDR2 SYGVKD. The trim removed 8 bases at V and 5 bases at J, leaving 9 bases unmatched. The CDR3 contains 14 residues.

This chain uses TRBV3-1 (or the pseudogene TRBV3-2) with TRBJ2-1; 7 bases line up with TRBD2. The CDR3 consists of 16 residues. In germline, CDR1 is LGHDT, CDR2 YNNKEL (reference sequence). The J segment lost 0 bases and the V segment lost 3 bases, leaving 5 bases of the junction unmatched. The CDR3 sequence is CASSQDLAVSYNEQFF. The CDR3 DNA sequence: TGTGCCAGCAGCCAGGATCTAGCGGTCTCCTACAATGAGCAGTTCTTC.

This chain joins TRBV30 and TRBJ1-1; D remains unclear. V gave up 7 bases and J gave up 1 base, with 16 bases separating them. Germline V lookup: CDR1 GTSNPN, CDR2 SVGIG (reference sequence). The CDR3 sequence is 14 residues long. The CDR3 DNA sequence: TGTGCCTCTATCCCTAGGTGGGCGAACACTGAAGCTTTCTTT. Its protein product is CASIPRWANTEAFF.

The rearrangement joins TRBV27 to TRBJ2-5; D gene uncertain. The V gene's germline CDR1 is MNHEY and CDR2 SMNVEV (reference sequence). CDR3 size: 13 residues. Trimming took off 4 bases at V and 1 base at J, with 7 bases between the two ends. CDR3 sequence: CASSSNSQETQYF. The CDR3 nucleotides read TGTGCCAGCAGTTCAAACAGCCAAGAGACCCAGTACTTC.

The chain has TRBV18 and TRBJ2-4; D uncertain. The V and J ends lost 1 base and 7 bases respectively, with 14 bases between them. In germline, CDR1 is KGHSH, CDR2 LQKENI. The CDR3 has 15 amino acids. The CDR3 coding sequence is TGTGCCAGCTCACCACTCACCCAGCTTGTCAACATTCAGTACTTC. This codes for CASSPLTQLVNIQYF. Variable domain in full (rest from reference TRBV18 and TRBJ2-4): NAGVMQNPRHLVRRRGQEARLRCSPMKGHSHVYWYRQLPEEGLKFMVYLQKENIIDESGMPKERFSAEFPKEGPSILRIQQVVRGDSAAYFCASSPLTQLVNIQYFGAGTRLSVL.

This chain connects TRBV10-3 to TRBJ2-2; 9 nucleotides line up with TRBD1. After removal of 6 bases from V and 0 bases from J, the junction contained 14 bases not matched to a gene. The germline V gene has CDR1 ENHRY and CDR2 SYGVKD. CDR3 size: 19 residues. CDR3 amino acids: CAISRDRASLGSNTGELFF. In nucleotides, the CDR3 is TGTGCCATCAGCCGGGACAGGGCCAGCTTGGGTTCGAACACCGGGGAGCTGTTTTTT.

The V call is TRBV10-3, the J call TRBJ1-1; D is unclear. The CDR3 consists of 13 residues. Trimming cost V 5 bases and J 2 bases, with 9 bases left between them. Germline V gene lookup returns CDR1 ENHRY and CDR2 SYGVKD. The CDR3 here is CAISRRDNTEAFF. CDR3 nucleotides: TGTGCCATCAGTCGACGAGACAACACTGAAGCTTTCTTT.

This chain links TRBV18 with TRBJ2-6; no clear D gene. The CDR3 is 16 residues long. Trimming pared 2 bases from V and 4 bases from J, leaving 12 bases between. Germline-derived CDR1 and CDR2 are KGHSH and LQKENI. The CDR3 nucleotides read TGTGCCAGCTCACCATTCCAGCTAGAAGGGGCCAACGTCCTGACTTTC. As protein: CASSPFQLEGANVLTF.